The 25 T cell receptor beta chains below were found in one sample sequenced in a study of Ad26.COV2.S vaccination and SARS-CoV-2 variants. Treatment described: 15 to 20 received Ad26.COV2.S at low or high dose, single or two shots; several received placebo; per-sample allocation not given. Day 63 after the first injection of vaccine or placebo was the sampling time. Clones were sequenced by immunoSEQ multiplex PCR, and TCRdb holds only the in-frame ones, with some missing. The sample holds 320,000 or so clones, 75% to 90% seen once. The sequenced sample was peripheral blood, obtained in a trial of Ad26.COV2.S vaccine versus placebo. These receptors were obtained from a person between 18 and 65 years old who received the Ad26.COV2.S COVID-19 vaccine or a placebo.

The chain recombines TRBV7-8 with TRBJ1-3, with TRBD1 as a possible D gene (5 bases). V was pared by 2 bases and J by 2 bases, with 10 bases between. Germline V CDR1 and CDR2: SGHVS, FQNEAQ. The CDR3 contains 15 residues. The CDR3 spells CASSLTGLTGNTIYF. The CDR3 coding sequence is TGTGCCAGCAGCTTAACAGGTTTAACTGGAAACACCATATATTTT.

The V and J genes are TRBV6-6 and TRBJ1-2; D unresolved. CDR3 length: 13 amino acids. V was clipped by 2 bases and J by 4 bases, with 8 bases between them. Germline V gene sequence: CDR1 MNHNY, CDR2 SVGAGI (reference sequence). This chain's CDR3 is CASSYEGFYGYTF. The CDR3 DNA reads as TGTGCCAGCAGTTACGAGGGTTTCTATGGCTACACCTTC.

Remarks on this clone: At the DNA level, this CDR3 is encoded by other sequences in the same sample as well. V usage is TRBV3-1 (or the pseudogene TRBV3-2) and J usage is TRBJ2-2; TRBD2 agrees at 7 bases. The CDR3 has 15 residues. The germline V gene has CDR1 LGHDT and CDR2 YNNKEL (reference sequence). The V and J ends lost 2 bases and 3 bases, in that order; junction bases with no gene match: 3. As DNA, the CDR3 is TGTGCCAGCAGCCAACCCGGGAGGTACACCGGGGAGCTGTTTTTT. Translated, it gives CASSQPGRYTGELFF.

The chain employs TRBV14 and TRBJ1-3; unclear D gene. Trimming removed 3 bases from V and 0 bases from J, with 9 bases in between. This CDR3 comprises 15 residues. CDR1 is SGHDN and CDR2 is FVKESK in the germline V gene. This chain's CDR3 is CASSQQVVSGNTIYF. Here the CDR3 DNA reads TGTGCCAGCAGCCAGCAGGTTGTCTCTGGAAACACCATATATTTT.

J is TRBJ1-5 and V is TRBV9, with a weak D call TRBD1 (5 bases). Germline CDR1 is SGDLS and CDR2 is YYNGEE. CDR3 length: 16 residues. Trimming cost V 0 bases and J 3 bases, with 13 bases left between them. The CDR3 DNA reads TGTGCCAGCAGCGTAGGTTCTGACAGTTCCAATCAGCCCCAGCATTTT. Residues: CASSVGSDSSNQPQHF.

The V gene is TRBV4-3, the J gene TRBJ1-6; the D gene is possibly TRBD1 (5 bases). The CDR3 has 17 amino acids. Per the germline V gene, CDR1 is LGHNA and CDR2 is YSLEER. V lost 0 bases to trimming and J lost 9 bases, with 18 bases between them. The CDR3 bases are TGCGCCAGCAGCCAAGAGGTTGGTTCCGGGACCGCTTCACCCCTCCACTTT. It encodes CASSQEVGSGTASPLHF.

For the CDR3, the DNA is TGTGCCAGCTCCCAAGGGACAGGGGAGGAGACCCAGTACTTC. It translates to CASSQGTGEETQYF. The chain carries TRBV18 and TRBJ2-5; 10 bases align to TRBD1. Germline-derived CDR1 and CDR2 are KGHSH and LQKENI. Trimming removed 6 bases from V and 5 bases from J; junction bases left unmatched: 6. The CDR3 totals 14 residues.

This chain uses TRBV18 with TRBJ2-2; D remains ambiguous. Germline loops: CDR1 KGHSH, CDR2 LQKENI. CDR3 length: 15 residues. Trimming took 3 bases from V and 0 from J, leaving 8 bases between them. The CDR3 region has the DNA TGTGCCAGCTCACCGGTTCCGACGAACACCGGGGAGCTGTTTTTT. As protein: CASSPVPTNTGELFF.

The chain carries TRBV6-2 or TRBV6-3 and TRBJ2-7; D might be TRBD2 (6 bases). The V gene's germline CDR1 is MNHEY and CDR2 SVGEGT. The CDR3 totals 14 residues. Trimming cost V 5 bases and J 3 bases, with 14 bases left between them. The CDR3 here is CASSTTRLGYEQYF. The CDR3 coding sequence is TGTGCCAGCAGTACCACCCGACTAGGCTACGAGCAGTACTTC.

This chain uses TRBV12-3 or TRBV12-4 with TRBJ2-3; D not certain. The CDR3 is 12 amino acids. Trimming took off 6 bases at V and 5 bases at J, with 9 bases between the two ends. The CDR3 DNA sequence: TGTGCCAGCAGGTACGACCGAGATACGCAGTATTTT. Translated, it gives CASRYDRDTQYF.

In the case of this clone: Within the sample, other DNA sequences also encode this same CDR3. The V and J genes are TRBV7-3 and TRBJ1-2; D uncertain. V was trimmed by 5 bases and J by 2 bases, leaving 9 bases between them. The CDR3 extends over 13 amino acids. CDR1 is SGHTA, CDR2 FQGTGA, per germline. The CDR3 spells CASSPDGNYGYTF. The DNA of the CDR3 is TGTGCCAGCAGCCCGGACGGGAACTATGGCTACACCTTC.

This chain joins TRBV2 and TRBJ2-7; 7 nucleotides line up with TRBD1. The V and J ends lost 5 bases and 7 bases, in that order; junction bases with no gene match: 11. CDR1 is SNHLY, CDR2 FYNNEI, per germline. The CDR3 loop spans 14 amino acids. The CDR3 DNA reads TGTGCCAGCAGTATGACAGGGCCGGGTCGGGAGCAGTACTTC. This translates into CASSMTGPGREQYF. Complete variable domain (other parts from reference TRBV2 and TRBJ2-7): EPEVTQTPSHQVTQMGQEVILRCVPISNHLYFYWYRQILGQKVEFLVSFYNNEISEKSEIFDDQFSVERPDGSNFTLKIRSTKLEDSAMYFCASSMTGPGREQYFGPGTRLTVT.

Only a few counts were recorded for this clone. This sequence joins TRBV28 and TRBJ2-7; 9 bases align to TRBD2. Per germline, CDR1 MDHEN and CDR2 SYDVKM. With V trimmed by 6 bases and J by 11 bases, 17 bases remained unmatched. This CDR3 is 15 amino acids long. In DNA form, the CDR3 reads TGTGCCAGCAGCTCCCCGGTCCTAGCGGGGTGGGTGGAGTACGTC. Translating it yields CASSSPVLAGWVEYV.

V gene TRBV29-1 combines with J gene TRBJ2-7, with D perhaps matching TRBD2 (6 bases). CDR3 size: 14 residues. Trimming removed 4 bases at V and 5 bases at J, with 18 bases between. Per the germline V gene, CDR1 is SQVTM and CDR2 is ANQGSEA. For the CDR3, the DNA is TGCAGCGTTGCGGTAGATCGGAGGGAACACGAGCAGTACTTC. Its protein product is CSVAVDRREHEQYF.

Remarks on this clone: The junction departs from germline at one end; a sequencing error may be responsible. The rearrangement joins TRBV25-1 to TRBJ1-1; no clear D. The CDR3 loop spans 10 amino acids. From germline, CDR1 is MGHDK and CDR2 SYGVNS. CDR3 sequence: CASSEYVWVF. The CDR3 DNA sequence: TGTGCCAGCAGTGAATATGTCTGGGTCTTT.

The chain is built from TRBV7-9 and TRBJ1-2; D unresolved. Germline V gene lookup returns CDR1 SEHNR and CDR2 FQNEAQ (reference sequence). The CDR3 contains 14 residues. Trimming stripped 2 bases from V and 2 bases from J, with 9 bases between. For the CDR3, the DNA is TGTGCCAGCAGCTTAAATGGGCAAAACTATGGCTACACCTTC. Its protein product is CASSLNGQNYGYTF.

The chain recombines TRBV4-3 with TRBJ2-2, with D unclear. Germline V gives CDR1 LGHNA, CDR2 YSLEER. Trimming shortened V by 0 bases and J by 5 bases, and 10 bases separated the two germline ends. The CDR3 runs 15 residues. CDR3 DNA sequence: TGCGCCAGCAGCCAAGAGGTTTTGGGAACCGGGGAGCTGTTTTTT. This translates into CASSQEVLGTGELFF.

This sequence joins TRBV18 and TRBJ2-1; maybe TRBD1 (6 bases). V lost 8 bases and J lost 8, with 16 bases in between. Germline assignment: CDR1 KGHSH and CDR2 LQKENI. The CDR3 contains 13 residues. The CDR3 spells CASREQGVDEQFF. The CDR3 DNA sequence: TGTGCCAGCCGGGAACAGGGAGTTGATGAGCAGTTCTTC.

The chain has TRBV5-1 and TRBJ2-2; no clear D gene. There are 13 residues in the CDR3. Germline V lookup: CDR1 SGHRS, CDR2 YFSETQ. V shed 6 bases and J shed 7 bases, with 13 bases lying between them. The DNA for the CDR3 is TGCGCCAGCAACGATCTGAAGGTCGGGGAGCTGTTTTTT. It is translated as CASNDLKVGELFF.

The chain recombines TRBV5-1 with TRBJ2-1, with D possibly matching TRBD2 (6 bases). Trimming removed 3 bases at V and 0 bases at J, with 10 bases between. CDR1 SGHRS and CDR2 YFSETQ come from the germline V gene. The CDR3 runs 15 residues. CDR3 region: CASSWAGTSYNEQFF. Written as DNA, the CDR3 is TGCGCCAGCAGCTGGGCGGGAACCTCCTACAATGAGCAGTTCTTC.

This chain links TRBV7-2 with TRBJ2-3; D uncertain. This CDR3 is 13 amino acids long. The V gene's germline CDR1 is SGHTA and CDR2 FQGNSA. Trimming took off 2 bases at V and 4 bases at J, with 7 bases between the two ends. This CDR3 reads CASSLTVADTQYF. The CDR3 DNA reads TGTGCCAGCAGCTTAACGGTGGCAGATACGCAGTATTTT. The full variable domain, its missing parts supplied by reference TRBV7-2 and TRBJ2-3, is GAGVSQSPSNKVTEKGKDVELRCDPISGHTALYWYRQSLGQGLEFLIYFQGNSAPDKSGLPSDRFSAERTGGSVSTLTIQRTQQEDSAVYLCASSLTVADTQYFGPGTRLTVL.

The genes are TRBV7-2 and TRBJ2-5; the D call may be TRBD1 or TRBD2 (5 bases each). The CDR3 covers 15 residues. Deletions cut 4 bases from V and 4 bases from J, with 16 bases between. Germline CDR1 reads SGHTA; CDR2 reads FQGNSA. Written as DNA, the CDR3 is TGTGCCAGCAGCTCGGGGCGAGCAAGAGGAGAGACCCAGTACTTC. Translating it yields CASSSGRARGETQYF. The full variable domain, rest sourced from reference TRBV7-2 and TRBJ2-5, is GAGVSQSPSNKVTEKGKDVELRCDPISGHTALYWYRQSLGQGLEFLIYFQGNSAPDKSGLPSDRFSAERTGGSVSTLTIQRTQQEDSAVYLCASSSGRARGETQYFGPGTRLLVL.

As DNA, the CDR3 is TGTGCCAGCAGCTTTGGACAGGGGGACTACGAGCAGTACTTC. Translation gives CASSFGQGDYEQYF. V and J are TRBV5-6 and TRBJ2-7; 10 bases match TRBD1. The V segment lost 2 bases and the J segment 3 bases; nucleotides outside the gene matches: 2. CDR1 SGHDT and CDR2 YYEEEE come from the germline V gene. This CDR3 comprises 14 residues.

The chain joins TRBV5-4 to TRBJ1-4; TRBD1 might be the D (5 bases). This CDR3 spans 14 amino acids. Trimming shortened V by 0 bases and J by 4 bases, and 7 bases separated the two germline ends. In germline, CDR1 is SGHNT, CDR2 YYREEE (reference sequence). The CDR3 region is CASSLGGYNEKLFF. For the CDR3, the DNA is TGTGCCAGCAGCTTGGGGGGGTATAATGAAAAACTGTTTTTT.

The CDR3 here is CAWNVGLELYF. In DNA form, the CDR3 reads TGTGCCTGGAATGTAGGCCTAGAATTGTACTTC. The chain employs TRBV30 and TRBJ2-5; D not certain. Germline CDR1 reads GTSNPN; CDR2 reads SVGIG (reference sequence). V was clipped by 4 bases and J by 13 bases, with 16 bases between them. This CDR3 has 11 amino acids. Combining the CDR3 with reference TRBV30 and TRBJ2-5 gives the whole variable domain SQTIHQWPATLVQPVGSPLSLECTVEGTSNPNLYWYRQAAGRGLQLLFYSVGIGQISSEVPQNLSASRPQDRQFILSSKKLLLSDSGFYLCAWNVGLELYFGPGTRLLVL.